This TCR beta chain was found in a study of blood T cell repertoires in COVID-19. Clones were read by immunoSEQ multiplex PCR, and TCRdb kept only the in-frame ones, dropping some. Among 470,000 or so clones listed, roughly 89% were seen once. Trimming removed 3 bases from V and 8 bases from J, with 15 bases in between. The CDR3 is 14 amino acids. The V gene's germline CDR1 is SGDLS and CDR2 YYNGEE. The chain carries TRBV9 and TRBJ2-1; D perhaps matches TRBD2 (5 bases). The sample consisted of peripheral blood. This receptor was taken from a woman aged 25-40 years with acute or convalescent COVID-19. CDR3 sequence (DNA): TGTGCCAGCAGCGAACACCTGGGAGATTATGAGCAGTTCTTC. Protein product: CASSEHLGDYEQFF.